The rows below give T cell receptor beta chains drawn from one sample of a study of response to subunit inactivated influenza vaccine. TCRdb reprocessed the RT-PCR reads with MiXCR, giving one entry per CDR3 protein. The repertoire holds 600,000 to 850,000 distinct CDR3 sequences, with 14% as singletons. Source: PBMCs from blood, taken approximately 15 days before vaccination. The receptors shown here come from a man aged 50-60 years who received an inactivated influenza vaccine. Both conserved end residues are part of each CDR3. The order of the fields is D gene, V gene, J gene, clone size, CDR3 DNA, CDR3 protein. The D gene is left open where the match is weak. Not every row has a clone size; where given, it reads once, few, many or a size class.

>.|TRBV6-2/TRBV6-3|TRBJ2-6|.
TGTGCCAGCAGTTACCTGGGCGGACGGATGACTGGGGCCAACGTCCTGACTTTC
CASSYLGGRMTGANVLTF
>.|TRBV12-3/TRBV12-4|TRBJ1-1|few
TGTGCCAGCACCCTGTCCGGGAGGTCCACTGAAGCTTTCTTT
CASTLSGRSTEAFF
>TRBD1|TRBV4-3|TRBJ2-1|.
TGCGCCAGCAGCCTAGTTCGACAGGGTAACAATGAGCAGTTCTTC
CASSLVRQGNNEQFF
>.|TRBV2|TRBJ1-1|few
TGTGCCAGCAGTCGGGACGGCTATTCTAGAGCTTTCTTT
CASSRDGYSRAFF
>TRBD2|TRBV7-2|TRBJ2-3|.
TGTGCCAGCAGCTCCTCTTATCGGCGGGAGTTCACAGATACGCAGTATTTT
CASSSSYRREFTDTQYF
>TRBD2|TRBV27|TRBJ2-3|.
TGTGCCAGCAGTTTAAACGGGAGGCGAGAAGATACGCAGTATTTT
CASSLNGRREDTQYF
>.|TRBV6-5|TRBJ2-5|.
TGTGCCAGCAGTTACAGGGTAGAGGGAGAGACCCAGTACTTC
CASSYRVEGETQYF
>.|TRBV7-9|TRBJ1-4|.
TGTGCCAGCAGCTTAGCGTCGAGAATAGAAAAACTGTTTTTT
CASSLASRIEKLFF
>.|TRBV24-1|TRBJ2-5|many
TGTGCCACCGCGAGAGCTGGGCGGTCTCAAGAGACCCAGTACTTC
CATARAGRSQETQYF
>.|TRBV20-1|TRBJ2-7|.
TGCAGTGCTAGAGATTATTTGGGGGACATAACCTACGAGCAGTACTTC
CSARDYLGDITYEQYF
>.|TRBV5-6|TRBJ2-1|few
TGTGCCAGCAGCTTGAGGATGGGGACCAATGAGCAGTTCTTC
CASSLRMGTNEQFF
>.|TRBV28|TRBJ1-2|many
TGTGCCAGCAGTACCTTAGGGGAAACTCATGGTGGCTACACCTTC
CASSTLGETHGGYTF
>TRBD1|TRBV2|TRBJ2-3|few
TGTGCCAGCAGTGAAATCATTGCAGGGGGAGATACGCAGTATTTT
CASSEIIAGGDTQYF
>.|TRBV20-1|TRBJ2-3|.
TGCAGTGCTAGAGACCTCAGGGGGGAGGGGATCACAGATACGCAGTATTTT
CSARDLRGEGITDTQYF
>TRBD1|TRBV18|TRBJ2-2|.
TGTGCCAGCTCGTCCGGGACAGGGGCCACCGGGGAGCTGTTTTTT
CASSSGTGATGELFF
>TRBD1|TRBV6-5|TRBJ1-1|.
TGTGCCAGCAGTTCCGGGGACAGGGGGAACACTGAAGCTTTCTTT
CASSSGDRGNTEAFF
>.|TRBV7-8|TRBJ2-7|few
TGTGCCAGCAGCTTAGAGGGTGGGGCCCCAGCGTGGGAGCAGTACTTC
CASSLEGGAPAWEQYF
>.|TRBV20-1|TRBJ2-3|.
TGCAGCGGGCGGCGTCTAAGCACAGATACGCAGTATTTT
CSGRRLSTDTQYF
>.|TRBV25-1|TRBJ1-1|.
TGTGCCAGCAGTGAATCCGGGGGGAGTGAAGCTTTCTTT
CASSESGGSEAFF